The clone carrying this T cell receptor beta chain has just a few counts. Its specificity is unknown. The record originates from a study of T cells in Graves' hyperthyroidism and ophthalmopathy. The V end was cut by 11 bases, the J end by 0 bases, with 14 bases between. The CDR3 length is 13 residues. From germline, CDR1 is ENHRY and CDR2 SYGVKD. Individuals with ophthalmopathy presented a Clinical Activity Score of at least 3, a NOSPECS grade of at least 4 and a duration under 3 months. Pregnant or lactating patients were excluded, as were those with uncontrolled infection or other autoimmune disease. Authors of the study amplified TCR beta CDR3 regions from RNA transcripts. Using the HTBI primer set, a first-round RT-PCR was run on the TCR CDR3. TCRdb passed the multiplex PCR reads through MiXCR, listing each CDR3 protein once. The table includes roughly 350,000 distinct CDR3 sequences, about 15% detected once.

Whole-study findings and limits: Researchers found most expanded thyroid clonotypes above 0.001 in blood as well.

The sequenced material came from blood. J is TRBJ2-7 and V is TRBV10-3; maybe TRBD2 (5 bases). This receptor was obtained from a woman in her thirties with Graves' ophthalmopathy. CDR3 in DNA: TGTGCCGCCCGCGGGCAGGACTCCTACGAGCAGTACTTC. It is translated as CAARGQDSYEQYF.